Sequencing of this TCR beta chain was carried out in a study of PD-1 blockade in classical Hodgkin lymphoma. About this clone itself: Antigen specificity is unknown.

No patient escaped relapse after autologous stem cell transplantation, and brentuximab vedotin exposure varied. This table comes from immunoSEQ multiplex PCR, and its TCRdb copy is limited to in-frame clones, with some not included. The sample lists 75,000 to 100,000 clones, around 81% seen once, with approximately 15% in the top ten. CDR1 SGHKS and CDR2 YYEKEE come from the germline V gene (reference sequence). The CDR3 totals 14 residues. The V gene lost 0 bases and the J gene lost 3 bases, with 10 bases spanning the gap. Study-wide results and caveats: Those achieving complete response showed baseline diversity like newly diagnosed patients.

The source was peripheral blood mononuclear cells (PBMCs), collected before the second cycle of nivolumab. This TCR was recovered from a human donor with classical Hodgkin lymphoma. The chain combines TRBV5-5 with TRBJ2-7; D call uncertain. The CDR3 coding sequence is TGTGCCAGCAGCTTGGTGGGCAGGTTCTACGAGCAGTACTTC. Translating it yields CASSLVGRFYEQYF.